This TCR beta chain was captured by sequencing in a study of post-analysis software for immune sequencing data. Turning to the study itself: The study covered relapsing-remitting, secondary progressive and progressive-relapsing courses of multiple sclerosis.

Study-level points and caveats: Patients showed TRBV5-6, TRBV5-1 and TRBV20-1 among 4 or 5 TRBV segments more frequent than in controls. Versus controls, multiple sclerosis patients showed significantly lower diversity (normalized Chao1).

In regard to this clonotype: Antigen specificity is unknown.

V dropped 2 bases and J dropped 11; count of bases not matched to a gene: 13. CDR1 and CDR2 (germline): DFQATT, SNEGSKA (reference sequence). The CDR3 covers 15 residues. Researchers reported that TCR beta cDNA libraries carried unique molecular identifiers. TCRdb passed the PCR reads through MiXCR, listing each CDR3 protein once. The sample has approximately 690,000 distinct CDR3 sequences; 55% to 60% are singletons. This sequence originates from a girl under 10 years old with multiple sclerosis. The chain combines TRBV20-1 with TRBJ2-1; 9 nucleotides line up with TRBD2. Input material: blood. CDR3 bases: TGCAGTGCTAGACCATCGGGACTAGCCTCCCAGAAGCAGTTCTTC. This gives the protein CSARPSGLASQKQFF.